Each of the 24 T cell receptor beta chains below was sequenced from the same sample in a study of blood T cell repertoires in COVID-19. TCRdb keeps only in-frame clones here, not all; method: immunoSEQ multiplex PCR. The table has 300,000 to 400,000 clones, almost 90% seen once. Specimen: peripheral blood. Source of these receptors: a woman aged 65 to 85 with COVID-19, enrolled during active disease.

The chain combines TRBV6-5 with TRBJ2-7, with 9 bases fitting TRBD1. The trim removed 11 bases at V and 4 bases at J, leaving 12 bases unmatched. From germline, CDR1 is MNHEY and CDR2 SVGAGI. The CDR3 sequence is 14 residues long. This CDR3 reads CAGGPGTGNYEQYF. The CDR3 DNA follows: TGTGCCGGGGGGCCAGGGACAGGGAATTACGAGCAGTACTTC.

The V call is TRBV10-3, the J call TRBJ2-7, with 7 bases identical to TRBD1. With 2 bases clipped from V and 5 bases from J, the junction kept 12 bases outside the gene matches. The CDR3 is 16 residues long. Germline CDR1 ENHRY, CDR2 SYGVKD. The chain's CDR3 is CAISEAGQEAPNEQYF. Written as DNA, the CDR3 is TGTGCCATCAGTGAGGCAGGACAGGAGGCTCCAAACGAGCAGTACTTC.

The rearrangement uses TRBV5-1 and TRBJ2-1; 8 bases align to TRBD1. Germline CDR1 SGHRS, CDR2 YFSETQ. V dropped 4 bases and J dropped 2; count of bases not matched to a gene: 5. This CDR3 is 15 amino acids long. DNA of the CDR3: TGCGCCAGCAGCAAAGCGGACAGGGCCTACAATGAGCAGTTCTTC. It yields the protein CASSKADRAYNEQFF.

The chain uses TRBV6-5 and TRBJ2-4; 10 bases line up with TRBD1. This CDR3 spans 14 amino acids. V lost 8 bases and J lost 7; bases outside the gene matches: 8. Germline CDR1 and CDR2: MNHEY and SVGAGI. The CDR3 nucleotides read TGTGCCAGCCAAGCCCAGGGACAGGGGAACATTCAGTACTTC. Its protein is CASQAQGQGNIQYF.

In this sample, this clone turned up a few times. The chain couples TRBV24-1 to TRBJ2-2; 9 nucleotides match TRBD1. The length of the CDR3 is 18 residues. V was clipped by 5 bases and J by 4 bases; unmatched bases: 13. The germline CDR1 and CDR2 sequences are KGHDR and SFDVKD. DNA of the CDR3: TGTGCCACCAGTGGGCGTGGGACAGGGTTTATGTCCACCGGGGAGCTGTTTTTT. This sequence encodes CATSGRGTGFMSTGELFF.

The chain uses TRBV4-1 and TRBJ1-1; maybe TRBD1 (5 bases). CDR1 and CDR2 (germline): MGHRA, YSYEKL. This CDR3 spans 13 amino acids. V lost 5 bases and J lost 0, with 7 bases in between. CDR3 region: CASSDSLNTEAFF. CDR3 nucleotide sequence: TGCGCCAGCAGCGACAGCTTGAACACTGAAGCTTTCTTT.

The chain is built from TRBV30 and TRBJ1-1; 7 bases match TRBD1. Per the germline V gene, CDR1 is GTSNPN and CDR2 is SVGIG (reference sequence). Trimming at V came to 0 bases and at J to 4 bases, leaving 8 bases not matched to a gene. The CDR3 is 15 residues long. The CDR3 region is CAWSVIWGQPTEAFF. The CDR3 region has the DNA TGTGCCTGGAGTGTCATTTGGGGACAGCCCACTGAAGCTTTCTTT.

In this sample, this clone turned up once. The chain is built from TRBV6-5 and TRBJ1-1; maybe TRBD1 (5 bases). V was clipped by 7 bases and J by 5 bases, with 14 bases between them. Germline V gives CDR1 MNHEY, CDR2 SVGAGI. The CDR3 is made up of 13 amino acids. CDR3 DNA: TGTGCCAGCACCGCCGTGGGGCGGACTGAAGCTTTCTTT. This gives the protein CASTAVGRTEAFF.

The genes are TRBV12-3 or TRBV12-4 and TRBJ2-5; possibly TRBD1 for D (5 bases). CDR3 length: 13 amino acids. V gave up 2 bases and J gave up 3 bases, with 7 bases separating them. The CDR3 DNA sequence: TGTGCCAGCAGTTTAATAGGGGAAGAGACCCAGTACTTC. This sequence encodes CASSLIGEETQYF.

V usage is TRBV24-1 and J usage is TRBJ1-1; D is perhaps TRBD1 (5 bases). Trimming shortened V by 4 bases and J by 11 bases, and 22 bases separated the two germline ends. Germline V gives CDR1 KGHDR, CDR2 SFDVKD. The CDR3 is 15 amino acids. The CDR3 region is CATSDTRDPLSGAFF. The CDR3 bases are TGTGCCACCAGTGACACCCGGGACCCCCTAAGCGGGGCTTTCTTT.

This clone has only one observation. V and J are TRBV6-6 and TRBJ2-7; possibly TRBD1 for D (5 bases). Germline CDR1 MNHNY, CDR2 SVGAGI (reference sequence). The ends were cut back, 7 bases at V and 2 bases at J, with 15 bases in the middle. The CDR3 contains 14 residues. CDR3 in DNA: TGTGCCAGCACCCCCCCAGGGCAGACCTACGAGCAGTACTTC. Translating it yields CASTPPGQTYEQYF.

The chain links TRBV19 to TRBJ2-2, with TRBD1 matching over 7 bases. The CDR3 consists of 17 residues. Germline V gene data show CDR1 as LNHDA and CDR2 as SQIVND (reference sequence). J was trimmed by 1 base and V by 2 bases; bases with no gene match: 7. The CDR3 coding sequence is TGTGCCAGTAGTATAATTAAGGGGGCGGAGAACACCGGGGAGCTGTTTTTT. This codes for CASSIIKGAENTGELFF.

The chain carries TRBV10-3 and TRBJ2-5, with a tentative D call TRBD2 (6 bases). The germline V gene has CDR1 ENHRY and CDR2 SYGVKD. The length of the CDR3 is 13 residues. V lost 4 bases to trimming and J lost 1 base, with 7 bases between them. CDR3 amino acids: CAISGGVQETQYF. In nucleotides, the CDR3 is TGTGCCATCAGTGGGGGGGTCCAAGAGACCCAGTACTTC.

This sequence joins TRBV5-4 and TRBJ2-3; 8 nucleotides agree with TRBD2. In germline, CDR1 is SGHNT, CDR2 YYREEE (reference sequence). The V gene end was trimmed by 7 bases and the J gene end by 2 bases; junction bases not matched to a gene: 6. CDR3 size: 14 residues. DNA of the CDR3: TGTGCCAGCCGGGCGGGGGGCATCACAGATACGCAGTATTTT. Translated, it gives CASRAGGITDTQYF.

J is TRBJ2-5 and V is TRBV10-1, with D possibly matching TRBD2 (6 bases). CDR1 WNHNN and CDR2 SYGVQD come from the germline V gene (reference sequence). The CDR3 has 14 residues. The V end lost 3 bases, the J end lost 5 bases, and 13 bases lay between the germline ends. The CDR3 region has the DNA TGCGCCAGCAGTGACCCTACTAGCACGGAGACCCAGTACTTC. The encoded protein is CASSDPTSTETQYF.

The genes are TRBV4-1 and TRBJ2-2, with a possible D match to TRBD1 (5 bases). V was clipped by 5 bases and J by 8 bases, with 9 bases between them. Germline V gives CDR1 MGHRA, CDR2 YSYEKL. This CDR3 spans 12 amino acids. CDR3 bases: TGCGCCAGCAGCATATACAGGGGGGAGCTGTTTTTT. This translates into CASSIYRGELFF.

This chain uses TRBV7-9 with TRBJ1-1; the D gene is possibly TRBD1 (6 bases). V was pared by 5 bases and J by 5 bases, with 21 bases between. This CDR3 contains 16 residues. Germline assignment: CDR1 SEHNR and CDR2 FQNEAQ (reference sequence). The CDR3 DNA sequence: TGTGCCAGCAGCCCCACCGGGGGGGGCTGGGTAACTGAAGCTTTCTTT. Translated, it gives CASSPTGGGWVTEAFF.

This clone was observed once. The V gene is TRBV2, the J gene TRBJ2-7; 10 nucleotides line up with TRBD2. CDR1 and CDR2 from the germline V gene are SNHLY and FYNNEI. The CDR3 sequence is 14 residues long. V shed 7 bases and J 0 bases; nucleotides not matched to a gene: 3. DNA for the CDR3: TGTGCCAGCAATCCTAGCGGGGGCTCCTACGAGCAGTACTTC. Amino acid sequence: CASNPSGGSYEQYF.

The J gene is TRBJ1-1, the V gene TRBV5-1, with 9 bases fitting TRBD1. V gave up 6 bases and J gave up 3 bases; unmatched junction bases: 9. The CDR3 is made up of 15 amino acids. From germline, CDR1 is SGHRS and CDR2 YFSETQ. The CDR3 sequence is CASTRWTGEHTEAFF. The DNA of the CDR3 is TGCGCCAGCACCCGCTGGACAGGGGAGCACACTGAAGCTTTCTTT.

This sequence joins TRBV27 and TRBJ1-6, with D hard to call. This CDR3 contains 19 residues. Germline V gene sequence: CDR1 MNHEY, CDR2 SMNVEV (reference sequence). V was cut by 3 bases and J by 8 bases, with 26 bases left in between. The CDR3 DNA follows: TGTGCCAGCAGTTTTGCCCCCGGGTTCCCTTCTCCTATAGATTCACCCCTCCACTTT. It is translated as CASSFAPGFPSPIDSPLHF.

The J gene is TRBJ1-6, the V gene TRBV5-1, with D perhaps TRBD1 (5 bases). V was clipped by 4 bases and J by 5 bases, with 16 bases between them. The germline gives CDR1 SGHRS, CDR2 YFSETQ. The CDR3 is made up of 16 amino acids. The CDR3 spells CASSAGGGLDNSPLHF. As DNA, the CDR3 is TGCGCCAGCAGCGCCGGGGGAGGGTTGGATAATTCACCCCTCCACTTT. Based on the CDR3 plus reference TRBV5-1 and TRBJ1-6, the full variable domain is KAGVTQTPRYLIKTRGQQVTLSCSPISGHRSVSWYQQTPGQGLQFLFEYFSETQRNKGNFPGRFSGRQFSNSRSEMNVSTLELGDSALYLCASSAGGGLDNSPLHFGNGTRLTVT.

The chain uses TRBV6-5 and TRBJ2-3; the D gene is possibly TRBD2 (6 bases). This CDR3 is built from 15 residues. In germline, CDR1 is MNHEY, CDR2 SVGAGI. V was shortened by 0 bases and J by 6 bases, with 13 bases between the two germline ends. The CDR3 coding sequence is TGTGCCAGCAGTTACTCGAGTACTAGCTCGGATACGCAGTATTTT. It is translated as CASSYSSTSSDTQYF.

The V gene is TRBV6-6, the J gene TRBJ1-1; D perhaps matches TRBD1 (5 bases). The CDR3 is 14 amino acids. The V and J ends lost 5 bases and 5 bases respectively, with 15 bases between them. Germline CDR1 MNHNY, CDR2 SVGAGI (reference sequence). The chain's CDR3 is CASSLPPGFTEAFF. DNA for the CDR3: TGTGCCAGCAGTCTTCCCCCAGGGTTTACTGAAGCTTTCTTT.

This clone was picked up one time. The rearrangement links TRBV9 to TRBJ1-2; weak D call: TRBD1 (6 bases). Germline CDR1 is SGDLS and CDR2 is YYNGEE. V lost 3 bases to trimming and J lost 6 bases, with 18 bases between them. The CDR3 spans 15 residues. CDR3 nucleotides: TGTGCCAGCAGCGCCCAAGTGGGGGCGGCTGATGGCTACACCTTC. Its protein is CASSAQVGAADGYTF.